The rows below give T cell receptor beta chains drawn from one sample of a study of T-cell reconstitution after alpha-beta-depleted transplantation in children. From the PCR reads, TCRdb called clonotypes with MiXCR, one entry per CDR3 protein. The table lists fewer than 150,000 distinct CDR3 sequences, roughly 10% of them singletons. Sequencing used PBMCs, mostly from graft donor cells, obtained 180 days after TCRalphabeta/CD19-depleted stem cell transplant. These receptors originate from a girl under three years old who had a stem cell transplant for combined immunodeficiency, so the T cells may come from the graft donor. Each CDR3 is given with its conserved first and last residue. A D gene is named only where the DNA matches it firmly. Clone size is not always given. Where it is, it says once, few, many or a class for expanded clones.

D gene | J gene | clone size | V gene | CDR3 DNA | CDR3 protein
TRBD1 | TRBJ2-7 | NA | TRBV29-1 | TGCAGCGTTGTGAAACAGGGGGACCTCTACGAGCAGTACTTC | CSVVKQGDLYEQYF
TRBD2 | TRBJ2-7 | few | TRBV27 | TGTGCCAGCGGGTTTGGGCCTAGCGGGAGCTACGAGCAGTACTTC | CASGFGPSGSYEQYF
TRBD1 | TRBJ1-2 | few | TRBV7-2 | TGTGCCAGCAGCTTAGTTTGGGACAGGGAATATGGCTACACCTTC | CASSLVWDREYGYTF
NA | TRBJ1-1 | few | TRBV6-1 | TGTGCCAGCAGGACCCGAAGGGAGGCTGAAGCTTTCTTT | CASRTRREAEAFF
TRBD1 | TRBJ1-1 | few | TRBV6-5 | TGTGCCAGCAGATACAGGGGAATTACTGAAGCTTTCTTT | CASRYRGITEAFF
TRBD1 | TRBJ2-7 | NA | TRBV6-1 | TGTGCCAGCGCCCGGACAGGGGGTTACTACGAGCAGTACTTC | CASARTGGYYEQYF
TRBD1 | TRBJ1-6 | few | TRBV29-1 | TGCAGCGTTGAAGTGGATGGACAGGGCAATTCACCCCTCCACTTT | CSVEVDGQGNSPLHF
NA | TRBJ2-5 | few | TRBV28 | TGTGCCAGCAGTGCCCCCCCTGAGACCCAGTACTTC | CASSAPPETQYF
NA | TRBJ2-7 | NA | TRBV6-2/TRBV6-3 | TGTGCCAGCAGTTATCGGACTATCGGCTGGGAGCAGTACTTC | CASSYRTIGWEQYF
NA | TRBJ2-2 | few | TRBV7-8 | TGTGCCAGCAGCTTAGGAGCCCCGGGCAGGTTTAGGGGCACCGGGGAGCTGTTTTTT | CASSLGAPGRFRGTGELFF
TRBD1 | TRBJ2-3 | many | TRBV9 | TGTGCCAGCAGCCCCCGGGACAGGTACACAGATACGCAGTATTTT | CASSPRDRYTDTQYF
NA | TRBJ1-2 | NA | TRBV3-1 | TGTGCCAGCAGCCAAGATCCGGGGGGCCAGGACTATGGCTACACCTTC | CASSQDPGGQDYGYTF
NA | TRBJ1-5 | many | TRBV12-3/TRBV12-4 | TGTGCCAGCAGTTTGGTGTGGCCTAATCAGCCCCAGCATTTT | CASSLVWPNQPQHF
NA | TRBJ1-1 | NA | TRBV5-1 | TGCGCCAGCAGCTTGGTCAGGGAGGAAACTGAAGCTTTCTTT | CASSLVREETEAFF
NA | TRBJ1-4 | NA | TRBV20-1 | TGCAGCGCAAGGGTGGGGAAACTGTTTTTT | CSARVGKLFF
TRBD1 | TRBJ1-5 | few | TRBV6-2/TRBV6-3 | TGTGCCAGCAGAGAATCCGGGACAGGGAATCAGCCCCAGCATTTT | CASRESGTGNQPQHF
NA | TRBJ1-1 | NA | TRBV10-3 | TGTGCCATCAGTGACGGGGTTGGGACTGAAGCTTTCTTT | CAISDGVGTEAFF
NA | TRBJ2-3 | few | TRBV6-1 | TGTGCCAGCCTACTAGCCCTCTCCTTTTCCACGGGCGCGCAGTATTTT | CASLLALSFSTGAQYF
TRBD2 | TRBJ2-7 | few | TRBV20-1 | TGCAGTGCCGTTGCTAGCGGGAGGTCCTACGAGCAGTACTTC | CSAVASGRSYEQYF
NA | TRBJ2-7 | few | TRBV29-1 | TGCAGCGTTGGGTGGTCAGAGGAACGCGAGCAGTACTTC | CSVGWSEEREQYF
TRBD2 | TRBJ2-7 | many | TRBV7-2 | TGTGCCAGCAGCTTAAGGTTGGGACTAGTCATAAACTCCTACGAGCAGTACTTC | CASSLRLGLVINSYEQYF
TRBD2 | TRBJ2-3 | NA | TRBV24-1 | TGTGCCACCAGTGAACCCCGGACTAGCGGGCACACAGATACGCAGTATTTT | CATSEPRTSGHTDTQYF
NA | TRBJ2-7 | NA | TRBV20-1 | TGCAGTGCTAGATTCAGGGAACGCTCCTACGAGCAGTACTTC | CSARFRERSYEQYF
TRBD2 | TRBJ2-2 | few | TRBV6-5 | TGTGCCAGCAGTTTCCTACTAGCGGCCCCGTCCGGGGAGCTGTTTTTT | CASSFLLAAPSGELFF